This entry describes one T cell receptor (beta chain). These data are taken from a study of blood T cell repertoires in COVID-19. Study details: The samples span acute and convalescent COVID-19 from the United States, Italy and Spain. The cDNA or gDNA used as material had been derived from T cells, B-cell-depleted T cells, or PBMCs.

Study processing details: Reference gene primer amplification in the assay estimated nucleated cell counts. Some clones are missing from TCRdb's copy, which holds only in-frame ones; the method was immunoSEQ multiplex PCR. V and J calls plus clone size are reproduced from that table; the DNA served to infer D and trimming. Here the sample spans under 140,000 clones, around nine tenths being singletons. Sequenced sample: peripheral blood. This sequence was found in a woman in her forties or fifties with acute or convalescent COVID-19.

The CDR3 reads CAWSVQGQPNEKLFF. The CDR3 bases are TGTGCCTGGAGTGTACAGGGACAGCCTAATGAAAAACTGTTTTTT. The rearrangement joins TRBV30 to TRBJ1-4; the match to TRBD1 covers 7 bases. V dropped 0 bases and J dropped 3; count of bases not matched to a gene: 4. The CDR3 has 15 amino acids. The germline V gene has CDR1 GTSNPN and CDR2 SVGIG (reference sequence).